Presented here are 12 T cell receptor beta chains from one specimen sequenced in a study of blood T cell repertoires in COVID-19 (dated by TCRdb to the early 2020s). Libraries were constructed by the immunoSEQ multiplex PCR assay. TCRdb mirrors the immuneACCESS table, restricted to in-frame sequences. Some clones are absent from its copies; in checked studies, under half trace to an unresolved V gene, and the reason for the others is unknown. The sample has under 400,000 clones on record, around 86% of them singletons. The top ten constitute around 4.4% of the sample. Sequences were obtained from PBMCs or T cells enriched from blood (not recorded which). These receptors were collected from a woman aged 40-49 years with acute COVID-19.

The chain uses TRBV7-3 and TRBJ1-6; the match to TRBD1 covers 7 bases. The trim removed 3 bases at V and 4 bases at J, leaving 3 bases unmatched. The CDR3 spans 15 residues. Germline V gene lookup returns CDR1 SGHTA and CDR2 FQGTGA. The CDR3 reads CASSFRDSYNSPLHF. CDR3 in DNA: TGTGCCAGCAGCTTCCGGGACAGTTATAATTCACCCCTCCACTTT.

The chain couples TRBV7-9 to TRBJ1-5; D call uncertain. This CDR3 contains 13 residues. CDR1 is SEHNR, CDR2 FQNEAQ, per germline (reference sequence). V lost 5 bases to trimming and J lost 5 bases, with 10 bases between them. The CDR3 DNA reads as TGTGCCAGCAGCCTCAGAGCGGATCAGCCCCAGCATTTT. Its translation is CASSLRADQPQHF. Looking up the rest from reference TRBV7-9 and TRBJ1-5 gives the full variable domain: DTGVSQNPRHKITKRGQNVTFRCDPISEHNRLYWYRQTLGQGPEFLTYFQNEAQLEKSRLLSDRFSAERPKGSFSTLEIQRTEQGDSAMYLCASSLRADQPQHFGDGTRLSIL.

The genes are TRBV5-1 and TRBJ1-2, with 7 bases that match TRBD1. The CDR3 consists of 16 residues. V lost 1 base and J lost 4; bases outside the gene matches: 10. Per the germline V gene, CDR1 is SGHRS and CDR2 is YFSETQ. The CDR3 nucleotides are TGCGCCAGCAGCTTGTTGCCCGAGACAGGGATCTATGGCTACACCTTC. Residues: CASSLLPETGIYGYTF. The full variable domain, with the rest looked up from reference TRBV5-1 and TRBJ1-2, is KAGVTQTPRYLIKTRGQQVTLSCSPISGHRSVSWYQQTPGQGLQFLFEYFSETQRNKGNFPGRFSGRQFSNSRSEMNVSTLELGDSALYLCASSLLPETGIYGYTFGSGTRLTVV.

The chain uses TRBV4-3 and TRBJ2-1; D is unclear. The V gene lost 2 bases and the J gene lost 1 base, with 9 bases spanning the gap. CDR3 length: 15 amino acids. CDR1 is LGHNA, CDR2 YSLEER, per germline. CDR3 region: CASSQWQISYNEQFF. The CDR3 DNA sequence: TGCGCCAGCAGCCAATGGCAGATTTCCTACAATGAGCAGTTCTTC.

The chain couples TRBV11-2 to TRBJ1-1, with TRBD1 as a possible D gene (6 bases). In germline, CDR1 is SGHAT, CDR2 FQNNGV. The length of the CDR3 is 15 residues. V lost 5 bases and J lost 2, with 15 bases in between. Here the CDR3 reads CASSGTGSTNTEAFF. The CDR3 bases are TGTGCCAGCAGCGGAACAGGGAGTACTAACACTGAAGCTTTCTTT.

The V gene is TRBV11-2, the J gene TRBJ2-7; tentatively, D is TRBD2 (7 bases). The germline CDR1 and CDR2 sequences are SGHAT and FQNNGV. The CDR3 length is 13 residues. The V gene lost 7 bases and the J gene lost 4 bases, with 14 bases spanning the gap. CDR3 region: CASNNREGYEQYF. Written as DNA, the CDR3 is TGTGCCAGCAACAACAGGGAGGGTTACGAGCAGTACTTC.

J is TRBJ2-7 and V is TRBV6-5, with 7 bases that match TRBD1. Germline loops: CDR1 MNHEY, CDR2 SVGAGI. CDR3 length: 14 residues. V shed 5 bases, J shed 0 bases, and the junction held 4 bases outside the gene matches. In nucleotides, the CDR3 is TGTGCCAGCAGTACAGGGGCCCTCTCCTACGAGCAGTACTTC. Translation: CASSTGALSYEQYF.

J is TRBJ2-3 and V is TRBV15; D is possibly TRBD2 (6 bases). Germline-derived CDR1 and CDR2 are LNHNV and YYDKDF (reference sequence). Trimming left V 4 bases short and J 1 base short, with 15 bases between. The CDR3 totals 16 residues. DNA of the CDR3: TGTGCCACCAGCACCGGCGGGCGGGGAGGCACAGATACGCAGTATTTT. Translation gives CATSTGGRGGTDTQYF.

This clone was detected a few times. The rearrangement links TRBV20-1 to TRBJ1-5; D remains unclear. The ends were cut back, 3 bases at V and 1 base at J, with 13 bases in the middle. The germline V gene encodes CDR1 DFQATT and CDR2 SNEGSKA (reference sequence). This CDR3 contains 15 residues. CDR3 sequence (DNA): TGCAGTGCTAGTCCAAACGGGGTGAGCAATCAGCCCCAGCATTTT. Amino acid sequence: CSASPNGVSNQPQHF.

The chain links TRBV10-3 to TRBJ2-7, with TRBD1 matching 9 bases. The CDR3 runs to 14 residues. V gave up 6 bases and J gave up 5 bases; unmatched junction bases: 8. Germline CDR1 is ENHRY and CDR2 is SYGVKD. CDR3 amino acids: CAIRDSGTGNEQYF. Here the CDR3 DNA reads TGTGCCATCAGAGATTCCGGGACAGGGAACGAGCAGTACTTC.

The genes are TRBV5-4 and TRBJ2-7; 13 bases fit TRBD2. J gave up 2 bases and V 3 bases, and 8 bases lay outside the gene matches. CDR1 SGHNT and CDR2 YYREEE come from the germline V gene (reference sequence). CDR3 length equals 17 residues. The CDR3 here is CASSSRGLAGLPYEQYF. CDR3 nucleotide sequence: TGTGCCAGCAGCTCTCGGGGACTAGCGGGGTTACCCTACGAGCAGTACTTC.

This chain links TRBV6-5 with TRBJ1-2; 7 positions agree with TRBD1. Trimming cost V 4 bases and J 0 bases; bases outside gene matches: 8. Germline CDR1 reads MNHEY; CDR2 reads SVGAGI. The CDR3 is 16 amino acids. This CDR3 is CASSLYGTEANYGYTF. The DNA for the CDR3 is TGTGCCAGCAGTTTATACGGGACAGAAGCTAACTATGGCTACACCTTC.